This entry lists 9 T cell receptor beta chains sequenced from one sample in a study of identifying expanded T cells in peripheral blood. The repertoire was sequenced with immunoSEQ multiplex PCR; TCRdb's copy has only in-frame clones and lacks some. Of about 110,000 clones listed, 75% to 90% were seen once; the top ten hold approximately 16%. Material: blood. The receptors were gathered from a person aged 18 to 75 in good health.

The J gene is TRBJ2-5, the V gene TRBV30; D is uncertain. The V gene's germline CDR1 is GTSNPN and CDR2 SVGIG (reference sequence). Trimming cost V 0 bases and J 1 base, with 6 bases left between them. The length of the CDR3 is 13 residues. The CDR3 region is CAWSVRTQETQYF. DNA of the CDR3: TGTGCCTGGAGTGTACGGACCCAAGAGACCCAGTACTTC.

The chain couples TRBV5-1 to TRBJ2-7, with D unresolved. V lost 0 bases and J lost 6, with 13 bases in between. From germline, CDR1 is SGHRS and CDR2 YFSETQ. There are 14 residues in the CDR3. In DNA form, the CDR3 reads TGCGCCAGCAGCTTGGGCCCATCAGGCCGCGAGCAGTACTTC. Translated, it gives CASSLGPSGREQYF.

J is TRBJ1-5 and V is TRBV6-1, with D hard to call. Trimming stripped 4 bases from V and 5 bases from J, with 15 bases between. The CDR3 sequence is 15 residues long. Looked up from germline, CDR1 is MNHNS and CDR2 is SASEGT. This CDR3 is CASSGTGQWDQPQHF. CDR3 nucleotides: TGTGCCAGCAGTGGAACCGGGCAATGGGATCAGCCCCAGCATTTT.

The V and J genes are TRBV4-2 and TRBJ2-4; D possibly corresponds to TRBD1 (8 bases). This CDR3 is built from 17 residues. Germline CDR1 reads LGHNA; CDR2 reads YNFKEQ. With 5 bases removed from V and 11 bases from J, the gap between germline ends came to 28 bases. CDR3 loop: CASSSSLTGGVGKVQYF. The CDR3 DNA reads TGTGCCAGCAGCTCAAGCCTTACAGGGGGGGTGGGAAAGGTTCAGTACTTC.

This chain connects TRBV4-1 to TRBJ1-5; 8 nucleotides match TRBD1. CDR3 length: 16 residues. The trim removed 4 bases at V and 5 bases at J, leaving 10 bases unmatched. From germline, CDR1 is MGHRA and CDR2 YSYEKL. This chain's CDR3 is CASSREEGQDYQPQHF. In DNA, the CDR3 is TGCGCCAGCAGCCGAGAAGAGGGACAGGACTATCAGCCCCAGCATTTT.

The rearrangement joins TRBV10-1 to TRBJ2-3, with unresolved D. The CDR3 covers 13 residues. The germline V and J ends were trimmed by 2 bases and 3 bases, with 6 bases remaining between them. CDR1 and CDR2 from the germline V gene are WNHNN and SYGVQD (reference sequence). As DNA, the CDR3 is TGCGCCAGCAGTGAGGCTGGGACAGATACGCAGTATTTT. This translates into CASSEAGTDTQYF.

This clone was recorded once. DNA of the CDR3: TGTGCCAGCAGCCCGGGGCTAATGAACACTGAAGCTTTCTTT. It specifies CASSPGLMNTEAFF. The V gene is TRBV11-2, the J gene TRBJ1-1, with TRBD1 as a possible D gene (5 bases). The germline V and J ends were trimmed by 5 bases and 0 bases, with 10 bases remaining between them. This CDR3 comprises 14 residues. CDR1 is SGHAT, CDR2 FQNNGV, per germline.

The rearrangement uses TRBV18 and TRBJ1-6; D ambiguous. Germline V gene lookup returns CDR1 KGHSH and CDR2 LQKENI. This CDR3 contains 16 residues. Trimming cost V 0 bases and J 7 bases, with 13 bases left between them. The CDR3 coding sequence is TGTGCCAGCTCACCACCGTCCGGGCGGGGAAATTCACCCCTCCACTTT. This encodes CASSPPSGRGNSPLHF. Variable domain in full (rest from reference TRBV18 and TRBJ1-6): NAGVMQNPRHLVRRRGQEARLRCSPMKGHSHVYWYRQLPEEGLKFMVYLQKENIIDESGMPKERFSAEFPKEGPSILRIQQVVRGDSAAYFCASSPPSGRGNSPLHFGNGTRLTVT.

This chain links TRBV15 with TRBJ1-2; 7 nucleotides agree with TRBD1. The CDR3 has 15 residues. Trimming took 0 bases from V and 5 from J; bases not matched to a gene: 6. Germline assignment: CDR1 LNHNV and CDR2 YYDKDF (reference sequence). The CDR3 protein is CATSRETGVSYGYTF. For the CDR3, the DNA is TGTGCCACCAGCAGAGAAACAGGGGTTTCGTATGGCTACACCTTC.